Below are 12 T cell receptor beta chains sequenced from a single sample in a study of tumor-infiltrating lymphocytes in oesophageal squamous cell carcinoma. In TCRdb, the PCR reads were re-called with MiXCR into one record per CDR3 protein. The profile shows about 20,000 distinct CDR3 sequences, 30% to 50% of them singletons. The sequenced material came from blood. The origin of the receptors is a male donor with esophageal squamous cell carcinoma.

The V gene is TRBV20-1, the J gene TRBJ2-4; 8 bases are shared with TRBD2. The J call may be faulty, since TRBJ2-7 better matches the DNA end. Germline CDR1 DFQATT, CDR2 SNEGSKA (reference sequence). The CDR3 totals 15 residues. Written as DNA, the CDR3 is TGCAGTGCTTCCCAGAGCGCGGGAGGAGTCTACGAGCAGTACTTC. Protein: CSASQSAGGVYEQYF.

The gene calls are TRBV12-3 or TRBV12-4 and TRBJ2-3, with 8 positions matching TRBD2. The tail of the sequence fits TRBJ2-5 better, so the J call may be wrong. The CDR3 has 15 amino acids. The CDR3 here is CASSFRGGLQETQYF. CDR3 in DNA: TGTGCCAGCAGTTTCCGGGGGGGGCTGCAAGAGACCCAGTACTTC.

This clonotype was observed many times. The chain combines TRBV24-1 with TRBJ2-3; D may be TRBD2 (5 bases). The CDR3 totals 14 residues. Germline CDR1 reads KGHDR; CDR2 reads SFDVKD. The V and J ends lost 7 bases and 5 bases respectively, with 15 bases between them. The CDR3 loop is CATSPGTALDTQYF. CDR3 DNA sequence: TGTGCCACCAGCCCGGGAACCGCCTTAGATACGCAGTATTTT.

The chain has TRBV7-2 and TRBJ1-2; no definite D call. This CDR3 has 15 residues. CDR1 and CDR2 from the germline V gene are SGHTA and FQGNSA. Trimming took off 6 bases at V and 8 bases at J, with 22 bases between the two ends. The CDR3 DNA reads as TGTGCCAGCAGTTTCAGCTTCTTCAGCAAAAACGGCTACACCTTC. As protein: CASSFSFFSKNGYTF.

This clonotype came up a few times. The rearrangement uses TRBV6-1 and TRBJ2-4, with 7 bases lining up with TRBD1. There are 14 residues in the CDR3. Germline V lookup: CDR1 MNHNS, CDR2 SASEGT. V gave up 6 bases and J gave up 13 bases; unmatched junction bases: 15. This CDR3 is CASSPGPDRAKQYF. The CDR3 nucleotides are TGTGCCAGCAGCCCGGGCCCCGACAGGGCCAAGCAGTACTTC.

Notes on this clonotype: This CDR3 fails to terminate in the conserved phenylalanine or tryptophan, so it likely reflects a read error. The DNA is left out, because the CDR3 cannot be placed on it with certainty; the CDR3 is given as TCRdb lists it. This chain connects TRBV7-7 to TRBJ2-7; the table calls TRBD1, which could not be checked here. The germline V gene has CDR1 SSHAT and CDR2 FNYEAQ (reference sequence). The CDR3 adds up to 16 amino acids, both ends counted. This CDR3 is CASSIEQGHYGYTFGS.

This clonotype was counted only a few times. The V and J genes are TRBV7-3 and TRBJ2-1; D possibly uses TRBD1 or TRBD2 (5 bases each). Germline V gene lookup returns CDR1 SGHTA and CDR2 FQGTGA. V lost 4 bases and J lost 12, with 16 bases in between. This CDR3 region has 13 residues. CDR3 sequence (DNA): TGTGCCAGCAGCTCCGAACCGGGACGAGCGCAGTTCTTC. Translating it yields CASSSEPGRAQFF.

This clonotype showed up just a few times. This chain uses TRBV9 with TRBJ1-1; no reliable D call. The CDR3 is 13 residues long. V was shortened by 2 bases and J by 1 base, with 6 bases between the two germline ends. CDR1 is SGDLS and CDR2 is YYNGEE in the germline V gene. CDR3 in amino acids: CASSVQRNTEAFF. CDR3 nucleotide sequence: TGTGCCAGCAGCGTGCAACGGAACACTGAAGCTTTCTTT.

The table lists this clonotype with many counts. A much larger clone lies a single base off, so this may be a read error. The chain is built from TRBV7-9 and TRBJ2-3, with D possibly matching TRBD2 (6 bases). The germline V and J ends were trimmed by 5 bases and 14 bases, with 17 bases remaining between them. The germline V gene encodes CDR1 SEHNR and CDR2 FQNEAQ (reference sequence). The CDR3 extends over 12 amino acids. CDR3 sequence reads: CASSKTVRELYF. The CDR3 DNA is TGTGCCAGCAGCAAGACCGTCCGGGAGCTGTATTTT.

A remark on this clonotype: Relative to the germline gene, one junction end is altered; a read error may explain this. The V gene is TRBV7-9, the J gene TRBJ1-5; D remains unclear. The germline CDR1 and CDR2 sequences are SEHNR and FQNEAQ (reference sequence). The CDR3 is 13 amino acids. CDR3 protein: CASGLRRYQPQHF. The CDR3 DNA reads TGTGCCAGCGGCTTAAGGAGGTATCAGCCCCAGCATTTT. Full variable domain (missing parts from reference TRBV7-9 and TRBJ1-5): DTGVSQNPRHKITKRGQNVTFRCDPISEHNRLYWYRQTLGQGPEFLTYFQNEAQLEKSRLLSDRFSAERPKGSFSTLEIQRTEQGDSAMYLCASGLRRYQPQHFGDGTRLSIL.

This clonotype was seen at least ten times. CDR3 in DNA: TGCGCCAGCAGCCCCAGTACTAGAAGGAGTGAGACCCAGTACTTC. This encodes CASSPSTRRSETQYF. This sequence joins TRBV4-1 and TRBJ2-5, with D possibly matching TRBD2 (5 bases). This CDR3 spans 15 amino acids. V was trimmed by 4 bases and J by 5 bases, leaving 17 bases between them. Germline V gene sequence: CDR1 MGHRA, CDR2 YSYEKL.

Within the sample, this clonotype is medium-sized. V is TRBV6-1 and J is TRBJ1-1; D ambiguous. Germline assignment: CDR1 MNHNS and CDR2 SASEGT. V lost 7 bases and J 4 bases, leaving 13 bases between the germline ends. The CDR3 has 13 residues. This chain's CDR3 is CASKDKQFTEAFF. CDR3 sequence (DNA): TGTGCCAGCAAGGATAAACAGTTCACTGAAGCTTTCTTT.